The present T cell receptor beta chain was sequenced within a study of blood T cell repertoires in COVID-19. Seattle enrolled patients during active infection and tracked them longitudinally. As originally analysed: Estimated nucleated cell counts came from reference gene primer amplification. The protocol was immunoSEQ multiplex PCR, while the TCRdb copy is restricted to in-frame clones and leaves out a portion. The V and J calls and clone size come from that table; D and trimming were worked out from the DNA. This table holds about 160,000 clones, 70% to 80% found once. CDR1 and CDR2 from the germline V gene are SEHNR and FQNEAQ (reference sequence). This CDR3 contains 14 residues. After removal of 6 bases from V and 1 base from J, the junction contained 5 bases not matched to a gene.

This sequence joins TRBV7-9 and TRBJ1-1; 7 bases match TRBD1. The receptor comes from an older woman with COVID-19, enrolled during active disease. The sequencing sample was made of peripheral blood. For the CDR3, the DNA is TGTGCCAGCAGTTTTCGACAGGGGAACACTGAAGCTTTCTTT. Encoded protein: CASSFRQGNTEAFF. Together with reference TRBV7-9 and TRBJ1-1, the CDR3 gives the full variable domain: DTGVSQNPRHKITKRGQNVTFRCDPISEHNRLYWYRQTLGQGPEFLTYFQNEAQLEKSRLLSDRFSAERPKGSFSTLEIQRTEQGDSAMYLCASSFRQGNTEAFFGQGTRLTVV.